This T cell receptor (beta chain) was sequenced in a study of cytomegalovirus exposure and HLA in healthy donors. With respect to this clone: Its antigen is not known. Distinct nucleotide sequences in the sample also encode this CDR3.

Study-wide points: Common viral pathogens seemed to be connected with several of the most significant clusters, according to a later analysis. DRB1 showed the most TCR associations and HLA-C the fewest in a later analysis, as rates varied by HLA locus. Sequencing artifact likely explains a cluster of highly shared sequence variants.

Researchers ran the PCR with 60 Vbeta and 13 Jbeta primers. Sequencing was performed with immunoSEQ multiplex PCR; in TCRdb, only in-frame clones are kept and a portion is missing. This repertoire shows 130,000 or so clones, 82% found once; its top ten account for about 3.4%. Germline-derived CDR1 and CDR2 are LNHDA and SQIVND (reference sequence). The CDR3 has 15 amino acids. With V trimmed by 6 bases and J by 3 bases, 10 bases remained unmatched. V gene TRBV19 combines with J gene TRBJ2-7, with 8 bases that match TRBD2. This TCR derives from a man in his late teens or twenties in good health and CMV-seropositive. Sequenced input: PBMCs. The CDR3: CASSQPGLGFYEQYF. For the CDR3, the DNA is TGTGCCAGTAGCCAACCGGGACTAGGATTCTACGAGCAGTACTTC.